Sequencing of this T cell receptor (beta chain) was carried out in a study of cytomegalovirus exposure and HLA in healthy donors. Study results and limitations: Reportedly, diagnosis of cytomegalovirus status by the classifier showed high specificity and sensitivity. In vitro experiments confirmed that a few CMV-associated chains were specific for CMV antigens. The study listed 164 cytomegalovirus-associated TCR beta chains.

Assay used: immunoSEQ multiplex PCR; TCRdb lists only in-frame clones, some missing. The table records about 200,000 clones, less than 85% of them present only once. This clone was seen just once. Its matching antigen is unknown. The germline V gene has CDR1 MNHEY and CDR2 SMNVEV (reference sequence). The V segment lost 5 bases and the J segment 5 bases; nucleotides outside the gene matches: 5. The CDR3 covers 16 residues. This receptor was obtained from a woman between 18 and 29 years old in good health and CMV-seronegative. The V gene is TRBV27, the J gene TRBJ2-2; 13 nucleotides agree with TRBD2. The sample taken for sequencing was PBMCs. The CDR3 nucleotides read TGTGCCAGCAGTGGACTAGCGGGAGTTGATACCGGGGAGCTGTTTTTT. This sequence encodes CASSGLAGVDTGELFF.